The clone carrying this T cell receptor (beta chain) came up a few times. These data belong to a study of blood T cell repertoires in COVID-19. Germline V gives CDR1 SEHNR, CDR2 FQNEAQ (reference sequence). The CDR3 has 14 amino acids. V was shortened by 8 bases and J by 2 bases, with 14 bases between the two germline ends. Study members were between roughly 18 and 90 years old and lived in approximately 25 US regions. Cohort assignment relied on participant-reported clinical history. Generated by immunoSEQ multiplex PCR, the TCRdb table keeps only in-frame clones and is missing some. The profile shows fewer than 200,000 clones, approximately 88% of them singletons.

What was sequenced was PBMCs or T cells enriched from blood (not recorded which). The TCR was taken from a woman between 18 and 29 years old who had recovered from COVID-19. The genes are TRBV7-9 and TRBJ2-3; D is perhaps TRBD2 (6 bases). The CDR3 sequence is CASGDGGITDTQYF. The CDR3 DNA follows: TGTGCCAGCGGGGATGGGGGGATCACAGATACGCAGTATTTT.